Listed below are T cell receptor beta chains from one sample, sequenced in a study of cytomegalovirus exposure and HLA in healthy donors. TCRdb keeps only in-frame clones here, not all; method: immunoSEQ multiplex PCR. The data show about 220,000 clones, roughly 82% seen once. Sequenced: PBMCs. These receptors originate from a woman in her 40s in good health and CMV-seropositive. The CDR3 runs from the conserved cysteine through the conserved F or W. D genes are given only for firm matches. Part of the rows lack a size; the others show once, few, many or a class for expanded clones.

TRBJ2-5,TRBV6-6,NA,few,CASKQGQETQYF,TGTGCCAGCAAACAGGGACAAGAGACCCAGTACTTC
TRBJ1-2,TRBV4-3,TRBD1,NA,CASSQDRGVDYGYTF,TGCGCCAGCAGCCAAGACAGGGGGGTAGACTATGGCTACACCTTC
TRBJ1-6,TRBV19,TRBD1,once,CASSGARTGGALSYNSPLHF,TGTGCCAGTAGTGGAGCCCGGACAGGGGGCGCTTTGAGCTATAATTCACCCCTCCACTTT
TRBJ1-1,TRBV7-9,NA,few,CASRGGAEAFF,TGTGCCAGCAGGGGGGGGGCTGAAGCTTTCTTT
TRBJ1-5,TRBV19,NA,NA,CASSTRSDQPQHF,TGTGCCAGTAGTACCAGGTCTGATCAGCCCCAGCATTTT
TRBJ2-7,TRBV2,TRBD1,NA,CASYRDRESYEQYF,TGTGCCAGCTACCGGGACAGGGAGTCCTACGAGCAGTACTTC
TRBJ1-1,TRBV7-9,NA,NA,CASSLALGRGRTEAFF,TGTGCCAGCAGCTTAGCGCTGGGCAGGGGAAGGACTGAAGCTTTCTTT
TRBJ1-5,TRBV7-8,NA,NA,CASSLYSGVSEPQHF,TGTGCCAGCAGCCTCTATTCAGGGGTTAGTGAGCCCCAGCATTTT
TRBJ2-1,TRBV18,TRBD2,few,CASSPGGLAGSYNEQFF,TGTGCCAGCTCACCAGGAGGTTTAGCGGGTTCCTACAATGAGCAGTTCTTC
TRBJ2-3,TRBV7-9,TRBD2,NA,CASSLVGTSGTDTQYF,TGTGCCAGCAGCTTAGTGGGGACTAGCGGCACAGATACGCAGTATTTT
TRBJ1-2,TRBV25-1,TRBD1,NA,CASVAGTGGTGYTF,TGTGCCAGCGTAGCCGGGACAGGGGGTACCGGCTACACCTTC
TRBJ1-3,TRBV15,TRBD1,NA,CATMGDREPSSGNTIYF,TGTGCCACCATGGGGGACAGGGAACCAAGCTCTGGAAACACCATATATTTT
TRBJ1-2,TRBV7-3,NA,NA,CASSLNQGYGYTF,TGTGCCAGCAGCTTAAACCAGGGGTATGGCTACACCTTC
TRBJ2-5,TRBV9,NA,NA,CASSVGTAQETQYF,TGTGCCAGCAGCGTAGGGACAGCTCAAGAGACCCAGTACTTC
TRBJ1-2,TRBV30,NA,few,CACLTGQDYGYTF,TGTGCCTGCCTAACAGGGCAGGACTATGGCTACACCTTC
TRBJ2-7,TRBV7-9,NA,NA,CASSLGHPYEQYF,TGTGCCAGCAGCTTAGGGCACCCCTACGAGCAGTACTTC
TRBJ2-7,TRBV19,NA,NA,CASTQGVKQYF,TGTGCCAGTACACAGGGAGTAAAGCAGTACTTC
TRBJ1-2,TRBV6-5,NA,NA,CASSSDRAYGYTF,TGTGCCAGCAGTTCGGACAGAGCGTATGGCTACACCTTC
TRBJ2-1,TRBV6-1,NA,NA,CASSPRQGLAEEQFF,TGTGCCAGCAGTCCCCGACAGGGTTTAGCGGAGGAGCAGTTCTTC
TRBJ1-2,TRBV2,NA,NA,CASRVGPNYGYTF,TGTGCCAGCAGGGTGGGGCCCAACTATGGCTACACCTTC
TRBJ2-5,TRBV5-4,TRBD2,NA,CASSRTSGVDGTQYF,TGTGCCAGCAGTCGGACTAGCGGGGTAGATGGGACCCAGTACTTC
TRBJ2-2,TRBV10-3,TRBD2,NA,CAIGQGLAGMNTGELFF,TGTGCCATCGGGCAGGGACTAGCGGGAATGAACACCGGGGAGCTGTTTTTT
TRBJ1-5,TRBV30,TRBD1,NA,CAVGQAGQPQHF,TGTGCCGTCGGACAGGCGGGCCAGCCCCAGCATTTT
TRBJ2-2,TRBV6-5,TRBD1,few,CASRPGQRNTGELFF,TGTGCCAGCAGGCCGGGACAGAGGAACACCGGGGAGCTGTTTTTT
TRBJ1-2,TRBV10-2,NA,NA,CASGRGRGGYGYTF,TGCGCCAGCGGCCGGGGGAGGGGCGGCTATGGCTACACCTTC
TRBJ2-7,TRBV25-1,NA,NA,CASISGQTYEQYF,TGTGCCAGCATTAGTGGACAGACCTACGAGCAGTACTTC